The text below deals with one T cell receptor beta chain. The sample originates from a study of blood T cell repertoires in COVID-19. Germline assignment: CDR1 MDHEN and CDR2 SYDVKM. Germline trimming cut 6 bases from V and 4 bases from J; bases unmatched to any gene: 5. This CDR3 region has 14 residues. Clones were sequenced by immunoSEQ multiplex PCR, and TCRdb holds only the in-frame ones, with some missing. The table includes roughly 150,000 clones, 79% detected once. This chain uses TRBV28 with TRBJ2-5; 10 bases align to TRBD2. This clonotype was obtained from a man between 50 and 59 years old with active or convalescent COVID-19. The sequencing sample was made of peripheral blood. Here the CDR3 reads CASRTSGVRETQYF. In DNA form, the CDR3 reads TGTGCCAGCAGAACTAGCGGGGTTAGAGAGACCCAGTACTTC.